A single sample is the source of the 11 T cell receptor beta chains below, sequenced in a study of persistence of HIV-infected CD4 T cells. Cells were stimulated nonspecifically with anti-CD3/anti-CD28 magnetic beads. CD4+ T cells upregulating both CD40 ligand and CD69 were sorted as responding cells. These receptors' targets are unknown. This was the immunoSEQ version 4 assay in survey mode. Clones were read by immunoSEQ multiplex PCR, and TCRdb kept only the in-frame ones, dropping some. The sample lists 40,000 or so clones, 88% occurring once. The material was CD4+ T cells sorted from PBMCs after roughly 19-hour stimulation, obtained from a patient who received antiretroviral therapy. The source of these receptors is an adult woman with HIV who was CMV-seropositive.

This clone was counted only a few times. This chain links TRBV5-1 with TRBJ1-4; 7 bases fit TRBD1. Per germline, CDR1 SGHRS and CDR2 YFSETQ. This CDR3 has 14 amino acids. The J segment lost 3 bases and the V segment lost 1 base, leaving 0 bases of the junction unmatched. The CDR3 loop reads CASSLTGANEKLFF. For the CDR3, the DNA is TGCGCCAGCAGCTTGACAGGGGCTAATGAAAAACTGTTTTTT.

The chain is built from TRBV30 and TRBJ1-3; a weak D match, TRBD1 (6 bases). V gave up 1 base and J gave up 0 bases, with 10 bases separating them. From germline, CDR1 is GTSNPN and CDR2 SVGIG (reference sequence). The CDR3 totals 15 residues. Here the CDR3 DNA reads TGTGCCTGGAGTGGACAGGTTTTCTCTGGAAACACCATATATTTT. Translated: CAWSGQVFSGNTIYF.

The V gene is TRBV10-3, the J gene TRBJ1-1, with D unresolved. The CDR3 runs to 13 residues. Trimming left V 6 bases short and J 0 bases short, with 8 bases between. Germline V gene sequence: CDR1 ENHRY, CDR2 SYGVKD. The CDR3 DNA reads TGTGCCATCAGGACACAAGTGAACACTGAAGCTTTCTTT. This translates into CAIRTQVNTEAFF.

V is TRBV6-5 and J is TRBJ1-4; D may be TRBD1 (5 bases). The germline V gene has CDR1 MNHEY and CDR2 SVGAGI. The CDR3 has 15 amino acids. Trimming cost V 6 bases and J 3 bases, with 14 bases left between them. The CDR3 DNA is TGTGCCAGCAGCGCGGGACGAATGGCTAATGAAAAACTGTTTTTT. Amino acid sequence: CASSAGRMANEKLFF.

This chain uses TRBV24-1 with TRBJ2-1; D uncertain. In germline, CDR1 is KGHDR, CDR2 SFDVKD. Trimming pared 5 bases from V and 8 bases from J, leaving 12 bases between. This CDR3 is 13 amino acids long. CDR3 nucleotide sequence: TGTGCCACCAGTGGACGGATCGGCCATGAGCAGTTCTTC. The encoded protein is CATSGRIGHEQFF.

The chain uses TRBV6-1 and TRBJ2-7, with a weak D call TRBD1 (5 bases). The CDR3 runs 15 residues. Trimming shortened V by 1 base and J by 2 bases, and 12 bases separated the two germline ends. Germline V lookup: CDR1 MNHNS, CDR2 SASEGT. The CDR3 region is CASSEGIRATYEQYF. The CDR3 nucleotides are TGTGCCAGCAGTGAAGGAATCAGGGCTACCTACGAGCAGTACTTC.

The gene calls are TRBV19 and TRBJ1-2, with 7 bases identical to TRBD1. J gave up 4 bases and V 9 bases, and 8 bases lay outside the gene matches. This CDR3 comprises 13 residues. The germline V gene has CDR1 LNHDA and CDR2 SQIVND (reference sequence). CDR3 residues: CASRQGGSYGYTF. CDR3 coding DNA: TGTGCCAGCCGACAGGGTGGAAGCTATGGCTACACCTTC.

The chain recombines TRBV27 with TRBJ2-3; possible D gene TRBD1, 6 bases. The CDR3 is made up of 14 amino acids. Germline V lookup: CDR1 MNHEY, CDR2 SMNVEV (reference sequence). Trimming took 3 bases from V and 5 from J, leaving 12 bases between them. The CDR3 DNA is TGTGCCAGCAGTTTTGACAGGAGACGAGATACGCAGTATTTT. Its protein is CASSFDRRRDTQYF.

The chain employs TRBV7-2 and TRBJ2-2, with 8 bases lining up with TRBD2. The CDR3 loop spans 15 amino acids. V gave up 6 bases and J gave up 3 bases; unmatched junction bases: 6. Germline V lookup: CDR1 SGHTA, CDR2 FQGNSA. CDR3 nucleotides: TGTGCCAGCAGGTTCGGACTAGCTTACACCGGGGAGCTGTTTTTT. Translation gives CASRFGLAYTGELFF.

The chain carries TRBV27 and TRBJ1-6; a weak D match, TRBD1 (6 bases). This CDR3 has 14 residues. V lost 4 bases and J 7 bases, leaving 11 bases between the germline ends. Germline CDR1 reads MNHEY; CDR2 reads SMNVEV (reference sequence). CDR3 nucleotide sequence: TGTGCCAGCAGTTCCAGGGGAGGGAATTCACCCCTCCACTTT. It translates to CASSSRGGNSPLHF.

CDR3 DNA sequence: TGTGCCAGTACCTCGGGGGGCTCAGGGGACACTGAAGCTTTCTTT. Translating gives CASTSGGSGDTEAFF. The chain combines TRBV19 with TRBJ1-1, with D maybe TRBD1 (6 bases). Germline V CDR1 and CDR2: LNHDA, SQIVND (reference sequence). V lost 7 bases, J lost 3 bases, and 18 bases lay in between. This CDR3 has 15 residues.